This T cell receptor (beta chain) was documented in a study of blood T cells in healthy people across ages. Study-level findings and limits: Estimates drawn from one million T cells were deemed to understate diversity. TCR beta diversity, measured per million T cells, fell in a roughly linear way with age.

A J-beta primer mix and a sample-barcoded 5' primer were used in a second PCR of roughly 6 to 11 cycles. The authors tagged each cDNA molecule using a template-switch adaptor with 12 random nucleotides. In TCRdb, the 5' RACE reads were re-called with MiXCR into one record per CDR3 protein. The data hold about 940,000 distinct CDR3 sequences, with roughly 43% observed a single time. In this sample, this clonotype turned up a few times. Its specificity is not known. The CDR3 extends over 16 amino acids. The germline V and J ends were trimmed by 3 bases and 3 bases, with 13 bases remaining between them. Germline CDR1 and CDR2: SGHKS and YYEKEE (reference sequence).

V gene TRBV5-5 combines with J gene TRBJ1-6, with D possibly being TRBD1 (5 bases). Sequencing was performed on blood. This receptor was taken from a young man in good health. CDR3: CASSSGTVFYNSPLHF. The CDR3 region has the DNA TGTGCCAGCAGCTCCGGGACGGTGTTCTATAATTCACCCCTCCACTTT.